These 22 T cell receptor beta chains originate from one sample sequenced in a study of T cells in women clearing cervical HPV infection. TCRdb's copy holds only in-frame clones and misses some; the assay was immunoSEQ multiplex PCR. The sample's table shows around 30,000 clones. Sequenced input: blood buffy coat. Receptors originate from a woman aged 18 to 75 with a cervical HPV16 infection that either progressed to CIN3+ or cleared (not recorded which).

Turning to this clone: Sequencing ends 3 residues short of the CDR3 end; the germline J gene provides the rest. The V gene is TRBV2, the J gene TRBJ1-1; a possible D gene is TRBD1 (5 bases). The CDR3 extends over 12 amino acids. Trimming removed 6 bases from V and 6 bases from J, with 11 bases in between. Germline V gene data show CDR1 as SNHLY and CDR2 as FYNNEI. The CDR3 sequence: CASSLMTAEAFF. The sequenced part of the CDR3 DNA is TGTGCCAGCAGCCTCATGACAGCTGAA.

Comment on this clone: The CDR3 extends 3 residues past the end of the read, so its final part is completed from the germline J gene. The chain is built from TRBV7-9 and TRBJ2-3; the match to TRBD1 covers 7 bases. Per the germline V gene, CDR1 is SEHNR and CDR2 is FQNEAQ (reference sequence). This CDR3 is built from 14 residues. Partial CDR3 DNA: TGTGCCAGCAGCTTAGGAACACAGGGGCAGCCG. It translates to CASSLGTQGQP. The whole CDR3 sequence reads CASSLGTQGQPQYF.

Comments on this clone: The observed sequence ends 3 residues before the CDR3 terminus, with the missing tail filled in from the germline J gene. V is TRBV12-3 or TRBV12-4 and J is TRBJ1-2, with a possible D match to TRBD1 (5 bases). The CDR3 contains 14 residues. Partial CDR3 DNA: TGTGCCAGCAGCAGCACCTCAGGGAGATTCGGC. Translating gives CASSSTSGRFG. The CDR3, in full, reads CASSSTSGRFGYTF.

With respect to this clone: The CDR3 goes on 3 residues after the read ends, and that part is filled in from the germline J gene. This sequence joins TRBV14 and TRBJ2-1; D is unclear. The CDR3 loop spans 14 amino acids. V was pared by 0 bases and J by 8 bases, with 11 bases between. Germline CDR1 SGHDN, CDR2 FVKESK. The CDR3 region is CASSQDLASYEQFF. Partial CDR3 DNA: TGTGCCAGCAGCCAAGATCTGGCTAGTTATGAG.

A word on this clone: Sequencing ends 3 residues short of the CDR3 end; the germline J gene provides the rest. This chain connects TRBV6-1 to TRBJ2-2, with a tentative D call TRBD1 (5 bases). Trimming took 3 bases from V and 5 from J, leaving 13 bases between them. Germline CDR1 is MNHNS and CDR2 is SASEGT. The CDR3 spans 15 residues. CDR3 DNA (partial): TGTGCCAGCAGTGATCAAGGGGTGGGAACCGGGGAG. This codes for CASSDQGVGTGE. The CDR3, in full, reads CASSDQGVGTGELFF.

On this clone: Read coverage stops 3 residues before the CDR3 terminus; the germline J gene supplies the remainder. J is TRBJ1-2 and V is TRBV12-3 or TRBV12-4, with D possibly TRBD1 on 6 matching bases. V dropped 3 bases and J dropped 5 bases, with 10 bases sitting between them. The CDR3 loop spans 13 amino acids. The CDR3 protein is CASSLDSSYGYTF. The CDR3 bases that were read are TGTGCCAGCAGTTTGGACAGCTCGTATGGC.

CDR3 DNA, as far as it was read: TGTGCCAGCAGTGAAGGAGGGACAGGGTATGGC. As protein: CASSEGGTGYG. The whole CDR3 reads CASSEGGTGYGYTF. The chain links TRBV6-1 to TRBJ1-2; the match to TRBD1 covers 9 bases. The read falls 3 residues short of the CDR3 end, and the missing part is taken from the germline J gene. V lost 1 base and J lost 5; bases outside the gene matches: 2. Germline lookup yields CDR1 MNHNS and CDR2 SASEGT. This CDR3 comprises 14 residues.

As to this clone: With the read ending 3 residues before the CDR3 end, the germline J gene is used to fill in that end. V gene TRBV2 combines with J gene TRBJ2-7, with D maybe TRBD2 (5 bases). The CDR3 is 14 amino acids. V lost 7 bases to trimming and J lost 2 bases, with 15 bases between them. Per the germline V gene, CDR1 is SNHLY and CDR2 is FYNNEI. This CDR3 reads CASKRTPLAYEQYF. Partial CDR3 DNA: TGTGCCAGCAAAAGGACTCCTCTCGCCTACGAG.

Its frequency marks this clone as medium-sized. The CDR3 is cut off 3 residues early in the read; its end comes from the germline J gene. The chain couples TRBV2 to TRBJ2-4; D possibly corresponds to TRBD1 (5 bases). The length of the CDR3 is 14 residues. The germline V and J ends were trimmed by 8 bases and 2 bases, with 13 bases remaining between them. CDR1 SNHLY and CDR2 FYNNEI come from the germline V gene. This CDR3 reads CASGRDSSKNIQYF. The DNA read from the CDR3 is TGTGCCAGCGGAAGAGACAGCTCCAAAAACATT.

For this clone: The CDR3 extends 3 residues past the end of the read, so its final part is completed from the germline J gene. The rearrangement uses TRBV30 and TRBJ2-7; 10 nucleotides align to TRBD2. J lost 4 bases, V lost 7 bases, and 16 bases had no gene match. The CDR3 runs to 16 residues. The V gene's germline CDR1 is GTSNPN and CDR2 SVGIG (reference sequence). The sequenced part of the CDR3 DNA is TGTGCCTCCCAATCCGCCCTAGCGGGAGTAGGATACGAG. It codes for CASQSALAGVGYE. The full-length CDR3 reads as CASQSALAGVGYEQYF.

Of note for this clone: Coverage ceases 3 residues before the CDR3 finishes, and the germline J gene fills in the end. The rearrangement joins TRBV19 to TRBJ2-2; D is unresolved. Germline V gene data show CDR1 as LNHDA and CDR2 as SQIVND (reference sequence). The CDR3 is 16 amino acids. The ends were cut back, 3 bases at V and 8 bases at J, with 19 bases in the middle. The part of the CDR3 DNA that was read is TGTGCCAGTAGTATGCCAGGCCCGATGGAAGTGGGGGAG. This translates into CASSMPGPMEVGE. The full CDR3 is CASSMPGPMEVGELFF.

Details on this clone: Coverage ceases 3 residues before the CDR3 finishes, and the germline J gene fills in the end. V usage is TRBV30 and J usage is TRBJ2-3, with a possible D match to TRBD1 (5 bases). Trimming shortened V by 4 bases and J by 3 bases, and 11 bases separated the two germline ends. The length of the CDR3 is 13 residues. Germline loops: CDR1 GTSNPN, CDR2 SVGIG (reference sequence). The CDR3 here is CAWNTGYTDTQYF. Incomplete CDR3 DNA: TGTGCCTGGAATACAGGCTATACAGATACG.

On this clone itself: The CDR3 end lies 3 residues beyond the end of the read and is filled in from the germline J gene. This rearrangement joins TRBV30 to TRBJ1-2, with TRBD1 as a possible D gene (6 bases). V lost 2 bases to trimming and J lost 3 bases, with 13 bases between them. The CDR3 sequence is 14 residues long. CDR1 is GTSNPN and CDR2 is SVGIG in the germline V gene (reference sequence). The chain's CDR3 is CAWSIAGTYYGYTF. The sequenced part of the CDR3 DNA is TGTGCCTGGAGTATCGCAGGGACATACTATGGC.

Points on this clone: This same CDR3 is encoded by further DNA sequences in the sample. CDR3 amino acids: CASNREGFGNTIYF. Incomplete CDR3 DNA: TGTGCCAGTAACCGAGAAGGGTTTGGAAACACC. The chain links TRBV19 to TRBJ1-3; D gene uncertain. The read falls 3 residues short of the CDR3 end, and the missing part is taken from the germline J gene. This CDR3 is built from 14 residues. The germline V and J ends were trimmed by 7 bases and 3 bases, with 13 bases remaining between them. Germline CDR1 and CDR2: LNHDA and SQIVND (reference sequence).

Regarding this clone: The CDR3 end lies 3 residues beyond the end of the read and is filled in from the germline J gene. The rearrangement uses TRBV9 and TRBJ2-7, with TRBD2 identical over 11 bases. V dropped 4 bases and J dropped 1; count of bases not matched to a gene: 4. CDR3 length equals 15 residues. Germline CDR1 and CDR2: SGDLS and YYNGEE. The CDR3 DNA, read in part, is TGTGCCAGCAGCCCCCGACTAGCGGGGTCCTACGAG. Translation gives CASSPRLAGSYE. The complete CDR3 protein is CASSPRLAGSYEQYF. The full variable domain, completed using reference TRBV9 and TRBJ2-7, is DSGVTQTPKHLITATGQRVTLRCSPRSGDLSVYWYQQSLDQGLQFLIQYYNGEERAKGNILERFSAQQFPDLHSELNLSSLELGDSALYFCASSPRLAGSYEQYFGPGTRLTVT.

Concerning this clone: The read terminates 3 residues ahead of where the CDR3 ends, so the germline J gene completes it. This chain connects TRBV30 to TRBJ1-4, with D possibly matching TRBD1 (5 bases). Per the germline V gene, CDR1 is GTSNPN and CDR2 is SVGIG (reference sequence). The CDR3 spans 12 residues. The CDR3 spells CAWCEGSSPLFF. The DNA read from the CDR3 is TGTGCCTGGTGTGAGGGGAGTTCACCA.

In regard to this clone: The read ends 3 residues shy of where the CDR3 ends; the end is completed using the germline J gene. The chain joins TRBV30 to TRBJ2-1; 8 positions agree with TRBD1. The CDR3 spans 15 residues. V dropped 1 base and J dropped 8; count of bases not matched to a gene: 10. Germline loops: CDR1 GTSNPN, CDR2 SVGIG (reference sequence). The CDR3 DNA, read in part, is TGTGCCTGGAGTGCGGGGGACAGGAGGTTAGATGAG. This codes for CAWSAGDRRLDE. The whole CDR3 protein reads CAWSAGDRRLDEQFF.

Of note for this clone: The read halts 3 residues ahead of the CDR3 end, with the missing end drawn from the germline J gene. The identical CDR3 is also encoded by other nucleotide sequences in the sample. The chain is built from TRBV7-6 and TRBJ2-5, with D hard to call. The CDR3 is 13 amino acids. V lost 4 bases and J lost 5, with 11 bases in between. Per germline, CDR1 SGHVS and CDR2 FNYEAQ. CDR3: CASSSPQVETQYF. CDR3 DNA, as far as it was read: TGTGCCAGCAGCTCCCCCCAGGTGGAGACC.

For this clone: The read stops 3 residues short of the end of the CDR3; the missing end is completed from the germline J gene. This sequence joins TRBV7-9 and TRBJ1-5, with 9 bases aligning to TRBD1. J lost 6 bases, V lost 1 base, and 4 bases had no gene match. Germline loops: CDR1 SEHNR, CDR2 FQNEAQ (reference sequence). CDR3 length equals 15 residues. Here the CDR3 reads CASSLGDRDGQPQHF. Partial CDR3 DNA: TGTGCCAGCAGCTTAGGGGACAGGGATGGTCAGCCC.

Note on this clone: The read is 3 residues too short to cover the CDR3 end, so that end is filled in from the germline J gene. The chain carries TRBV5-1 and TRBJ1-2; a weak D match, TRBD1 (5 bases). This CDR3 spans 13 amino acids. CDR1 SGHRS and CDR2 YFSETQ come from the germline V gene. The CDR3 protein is CASSLASEGGYTF. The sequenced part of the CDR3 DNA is TGCGCCAGCAGCTTGGCGTCAGAGGGGGGC.

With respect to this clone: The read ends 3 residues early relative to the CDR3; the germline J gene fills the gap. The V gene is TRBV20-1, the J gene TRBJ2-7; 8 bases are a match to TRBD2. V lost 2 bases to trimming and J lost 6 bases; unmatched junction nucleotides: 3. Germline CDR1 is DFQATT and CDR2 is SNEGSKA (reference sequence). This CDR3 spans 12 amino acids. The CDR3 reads CSARPGGSEQYF. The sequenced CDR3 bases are TGCAGTGCTAGACCGGGGGGGTCCGAG.

CDR3 amino acids: CASSRTRGETQYF. Partial CDR3 DNA: TGTGCCAGCAGCCGTACTCGTGGAGAGACC. V usage is TRBV11-3 and J usage is TRBJ2-5; D not certain. The read ends 3 residues before the CDR3 terminus; that terminus is restored from the germline J gene. Deletions cut 5 bases from V and 4 bases from J, with 11 bases between. Germline V gene sequence: CDR1 SGHNT, CDR2 YENEEA. CDR3 length: 13 amino acids.